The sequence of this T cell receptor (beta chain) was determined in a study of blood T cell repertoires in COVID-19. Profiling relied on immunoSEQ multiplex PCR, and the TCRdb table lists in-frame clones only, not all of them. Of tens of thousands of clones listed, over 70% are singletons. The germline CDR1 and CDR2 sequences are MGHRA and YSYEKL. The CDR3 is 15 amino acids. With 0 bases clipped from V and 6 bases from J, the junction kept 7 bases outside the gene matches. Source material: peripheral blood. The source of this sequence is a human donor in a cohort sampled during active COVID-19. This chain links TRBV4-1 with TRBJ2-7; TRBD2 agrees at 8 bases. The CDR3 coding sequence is TGCGCCAGCAGCCAAGAAGGGACTAGTAGCGGCGAGCAGTACTTC. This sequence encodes CASSQEGTSSGEQYF.